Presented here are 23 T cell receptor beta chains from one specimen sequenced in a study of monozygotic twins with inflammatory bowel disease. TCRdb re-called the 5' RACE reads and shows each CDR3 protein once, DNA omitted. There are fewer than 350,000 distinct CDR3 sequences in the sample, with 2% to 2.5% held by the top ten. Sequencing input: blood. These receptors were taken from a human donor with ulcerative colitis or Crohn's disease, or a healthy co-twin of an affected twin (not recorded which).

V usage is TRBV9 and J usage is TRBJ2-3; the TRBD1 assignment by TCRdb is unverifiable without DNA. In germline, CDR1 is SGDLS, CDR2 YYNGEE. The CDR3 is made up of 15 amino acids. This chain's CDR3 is CASSVGGGAVDTQYF.

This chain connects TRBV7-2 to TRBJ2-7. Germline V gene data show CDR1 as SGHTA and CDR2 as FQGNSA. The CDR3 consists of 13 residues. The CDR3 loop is CASRRTVGHEQYF.

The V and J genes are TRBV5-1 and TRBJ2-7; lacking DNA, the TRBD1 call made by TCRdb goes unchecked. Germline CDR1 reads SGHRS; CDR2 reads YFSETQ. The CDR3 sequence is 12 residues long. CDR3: CASSPGGREQYF.

The CDR3 reads CASSFGTSGATDTQYF. The chain is built from TRBV7-6 and TRBJ2-3; TCRdb outputs TRBD2, but without DNA this stays unchecked. The CDR3 is made up of 16 amino acids. Germline CDR1 is SGHVS and CDR2 is FNYEAQ.

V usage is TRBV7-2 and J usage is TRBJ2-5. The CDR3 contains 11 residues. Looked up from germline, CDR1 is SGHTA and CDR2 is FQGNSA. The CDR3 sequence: CASSRGETQYF.

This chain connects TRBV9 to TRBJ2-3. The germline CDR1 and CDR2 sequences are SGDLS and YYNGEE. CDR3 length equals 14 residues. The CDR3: CASSVAQNTDTQYF.

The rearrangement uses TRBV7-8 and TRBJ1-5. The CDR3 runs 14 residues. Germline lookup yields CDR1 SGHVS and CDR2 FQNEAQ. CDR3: CASAFGRGGGPQHF.

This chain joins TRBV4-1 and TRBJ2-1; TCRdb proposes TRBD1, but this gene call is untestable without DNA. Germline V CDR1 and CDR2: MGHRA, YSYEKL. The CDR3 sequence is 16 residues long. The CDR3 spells CASSQDKGRDHNEQFF.

CDR3 protein: CASREWGAWSNQPQHF. The chain couples TRBV10-2 to TRBJ1-5; with no DNA, the TCRdb D assignment of TRBD1 cannot be verified. Germline lookup yields CDR1 WSHSY and CDR2 SAAADI. This CDR3 comprises 16 residues.

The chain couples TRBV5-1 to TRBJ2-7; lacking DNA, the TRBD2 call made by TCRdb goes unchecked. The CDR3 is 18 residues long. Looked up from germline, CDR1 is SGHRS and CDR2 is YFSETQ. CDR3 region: CASSALLAGGLSLYEQYF.

Here the CDR3 reads CASSLDQQGFTDTQYF. The chain employs TRBV11-2 and TRBJ2-3. CDR3 length: 16 amino acids. Per the germline V gene, CDR1 is SGHAT and CDR2 is FQNNGV.

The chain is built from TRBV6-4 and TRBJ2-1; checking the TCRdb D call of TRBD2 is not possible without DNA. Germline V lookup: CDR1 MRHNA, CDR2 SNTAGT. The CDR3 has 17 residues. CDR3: CASSATSGLAYGDEQFF.

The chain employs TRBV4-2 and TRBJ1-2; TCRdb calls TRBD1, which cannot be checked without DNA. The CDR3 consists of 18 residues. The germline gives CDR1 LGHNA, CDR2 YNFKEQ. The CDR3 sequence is CASSQDHRDRGKARGYTF.

The CDR3 here is CASSPGTSYGYTF. The rearrangement joins TRBV5-5 to TRBJ1-2; the D gene TCRdb calls, TRBD1, cannot be checked with no DNA. CDR3 size: 13 residues. CDR1 SGHKS and CDR2 YYEKEE come from the germline V gene (reference sequence).

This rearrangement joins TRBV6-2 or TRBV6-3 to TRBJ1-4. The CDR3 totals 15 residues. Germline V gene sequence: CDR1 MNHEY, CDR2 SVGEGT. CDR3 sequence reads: CASSYTSEADEKLFF.

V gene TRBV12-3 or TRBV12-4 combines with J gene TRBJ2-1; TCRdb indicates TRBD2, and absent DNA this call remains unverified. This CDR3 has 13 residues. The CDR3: CASSRKEGSEQFF.

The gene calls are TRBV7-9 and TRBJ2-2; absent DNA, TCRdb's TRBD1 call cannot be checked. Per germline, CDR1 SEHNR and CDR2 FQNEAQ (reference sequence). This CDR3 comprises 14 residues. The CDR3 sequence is CASSFDRGTGELFF.

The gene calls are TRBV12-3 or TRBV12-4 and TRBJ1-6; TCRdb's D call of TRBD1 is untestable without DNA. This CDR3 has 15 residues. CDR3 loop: CASSSRDSFNSPLHF.

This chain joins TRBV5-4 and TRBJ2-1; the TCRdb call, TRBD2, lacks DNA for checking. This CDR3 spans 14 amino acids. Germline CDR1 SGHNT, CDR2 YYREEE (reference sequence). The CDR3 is CASSLALAPNEQFF. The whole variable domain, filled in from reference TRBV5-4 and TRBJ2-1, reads ETGVTQSPTHLIKTRGQQVTLRCSSQSGHNTVSWYQQALGQGPQFIFQYYREEENGRGNFPPRFSGLQFPNYSSELNVNALELDDSALYLCASSLALAPNEQFFGPGTRLTVL.

CDR3 residues: CASSIVLGYTEAFF. The chain combines TRBV19 with TRBJ1-1. This CDR3 has 14 residues. Germline assignment: CDR1 LNHDA and CDR2 SQIVND (reference sequence).

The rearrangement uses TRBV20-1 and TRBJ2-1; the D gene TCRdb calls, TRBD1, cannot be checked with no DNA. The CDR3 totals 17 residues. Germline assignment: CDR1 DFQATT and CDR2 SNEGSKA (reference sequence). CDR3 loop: CSASPQIPYESYNEQFF.

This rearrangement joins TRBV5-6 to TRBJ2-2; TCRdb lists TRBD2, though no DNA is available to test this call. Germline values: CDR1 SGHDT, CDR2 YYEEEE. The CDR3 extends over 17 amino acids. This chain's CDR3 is CASIRRTHDRYTGELFF.

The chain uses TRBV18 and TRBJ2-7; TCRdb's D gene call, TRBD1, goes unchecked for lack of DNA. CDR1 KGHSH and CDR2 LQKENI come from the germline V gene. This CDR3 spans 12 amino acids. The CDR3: CASSTGGIEQYF.